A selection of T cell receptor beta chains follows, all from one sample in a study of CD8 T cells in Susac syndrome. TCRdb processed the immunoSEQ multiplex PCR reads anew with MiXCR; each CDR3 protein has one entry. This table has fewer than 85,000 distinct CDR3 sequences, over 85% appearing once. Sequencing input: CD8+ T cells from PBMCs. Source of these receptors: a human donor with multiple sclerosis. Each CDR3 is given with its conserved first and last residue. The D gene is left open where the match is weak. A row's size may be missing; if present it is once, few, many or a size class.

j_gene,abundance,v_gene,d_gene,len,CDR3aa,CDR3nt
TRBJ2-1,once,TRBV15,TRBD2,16,CATTLVGAGGLNEQFF,TGTGCCACCACCCTGGTCGGAGCGGGAGGGCTCAATGAGCAGTTCTTC
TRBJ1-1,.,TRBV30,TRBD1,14,CAWGQGGMGTEAFF,TGTGCCTGGGGACAGGGAGGGATGGGCACTGAAGCTTTCTTT
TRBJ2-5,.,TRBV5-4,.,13,CASSFKGVETQYF,TGTGCCAGCAGCTTCAAAGGGGTAGAGACCCAGTACTTC
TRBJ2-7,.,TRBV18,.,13,CASSPGRGDEQYF,TGTGCCAGCTCACCAGGAAGGGGGGACGAGCAGTACTTC
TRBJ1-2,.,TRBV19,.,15,CASSSWTEANYGYTF,TGTGCCAGTAGTAGTTGGACAGAAGCTAACTATGGCTACACCTTC
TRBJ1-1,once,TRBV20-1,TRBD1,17,CSARGIPGQGRNTEAFF,TGCAGTGCTAGAGGGATCCCTGGACAGGGGAGAAACACTGAAGCTTTCTTT
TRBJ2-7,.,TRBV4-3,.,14,CASSHGDGPYEQYF,TGCGCCAGCAGCCACGGGGACGGACCCTACGAGCAGTACTTC
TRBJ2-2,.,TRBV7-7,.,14,CASSLRGIGGELFF,TGTGCCAGCAGCTTACGGGGGATAGGCGGGGAGCTGTTTTTT
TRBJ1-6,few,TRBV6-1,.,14,CASSPDGLNSPLHF,TGTGCCAGCAGTCCGGACGGCCTTAATTCACCCCTCCACTTT
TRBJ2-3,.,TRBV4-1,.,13,CASSQGRPGLQYF,TGCGCCAGCAGCCAAGGAAGGCCGGGTCTGCAGTATTTT
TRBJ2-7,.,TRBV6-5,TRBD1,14,CASSTRDSTYEQYF,TGTGCCAGCAGCACTCGGGACAGTACCTACGAGCAGTACTTC
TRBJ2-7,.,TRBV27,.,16,CASSLYLGRTRNEQYF,TGTGCCAGCAGTTTATATTTAGGGCGGACTCGGAACGAGCAGTACTTC
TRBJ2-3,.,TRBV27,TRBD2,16,CASSSRTSLSTDTQYF,TGTGCCAGCAGTTCCAGGACTAGCCTTAGCACAGATACGCAGTATTTT
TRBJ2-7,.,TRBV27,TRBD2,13,CASSFTSGYEQYF,TGTGCCAGCAGTTTCACTAGCGGCTACGAGCAGTACTTC
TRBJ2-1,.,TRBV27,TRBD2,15,CASSLSSSGGNEQFF,TGTGCCAGCAGTTTATCGTCGAGCGGGGGCAATGAGCAGTTCTTC
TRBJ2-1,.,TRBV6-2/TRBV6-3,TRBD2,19,CASSYQPASGREIYNEQFF,TGTGCCAGCAGTTACCAACCTGCTAGCGGGAGGGAGATCTACAATGAGCAGTTCTTC
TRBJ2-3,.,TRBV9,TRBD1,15,CASSTPGQTTDTQYF,TGTGCCAGCAGCACCCCGGGACAGACCACAGATACGCAGTATTTT
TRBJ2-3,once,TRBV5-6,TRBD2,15,CASSLSGGDTDTQYF,TGTGCCAGCAGCCTATCGGGAGGGGACACAGATACGCAGTATTTT
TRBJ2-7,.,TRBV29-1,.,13,CSVGPTGAYEQYF,TGCAGCGTTGGGCCGACAGGAGCCTACGAGCAGTACTTC
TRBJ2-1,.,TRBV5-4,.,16,CASSLEPGGSYNEQFF,TGTGCCAGCAGCTTGGAACCCGGAGGGTCGTACAATGAGCAGTTCTTC
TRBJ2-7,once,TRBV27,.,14,CASSWIGSRYEQYF,TGTGCCAGCAGTTGGATCGGGAGCAGATACGAGCAGTACTTC
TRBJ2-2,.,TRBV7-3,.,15,CASSFGLANAGELFF,TGTGCCAGCAGCTTTGGGCTAGCCAACGCCGGGGAGCTGTTTTTT
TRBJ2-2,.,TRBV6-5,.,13,CATFGQTTGELFF,TGTGCCACCTTTGGACAGACCACCGGGGAGCTGTTTTTT
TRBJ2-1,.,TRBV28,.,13,CASSLSPTGEQFF,TGTGCCAGCAGTTTATCTCCCACAGGGGAGCAGTTCTTC
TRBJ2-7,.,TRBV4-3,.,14,CASSQESGVGEQYF,TGCGCCAGCAGCCAAGAATCGGGGGTTGGCGAGCAGTACTTC
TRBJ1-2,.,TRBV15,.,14,CATSSRGLRYGYTF,TGTGCCACCAGCAGCAGGGGTCTTCGATATGGCTACACCTTC
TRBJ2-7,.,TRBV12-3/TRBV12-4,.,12,CASSTAQEKQYF,TGTGCCAGCAGTACCGCCCAAGAAAAGCAGTACTTC
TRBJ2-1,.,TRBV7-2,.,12,CASSLGWADQFF,TGTGCCAGCAGCTTAGGATGGGCAGACCAGTTCTTC
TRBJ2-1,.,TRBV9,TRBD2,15,CASSVAGGSYNEQFF,TGTGCCAGCAGCGTAGCGGGGGGGAGCTACAATGAGCAGTTCTTC
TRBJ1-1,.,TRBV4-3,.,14,CASSLREVGTEAFF,TGCGCCAGCAGCCTCAGAGAGGTAGGAACTGAAGCTTTCTTT
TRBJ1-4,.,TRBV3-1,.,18,CASSQEIRLGAANEKLFF,TGTGCCAGCAGCCAAGAAATCCGACTGGGCGCAGCTAATGAAAAACTGTTTTTT
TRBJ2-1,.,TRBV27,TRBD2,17,CASSFVAGVEADNEQFF,TGTGCCAGCAGTTTTGTAGCGGGAGTCGAGGCGGACAATGAGCAGTTCTTC
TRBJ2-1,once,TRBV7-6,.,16,CASSSEGGFRNNEQFF,TGTGCCAGCAGCTCGGAAGGGGGGTTCCGGAACAATGAGCAGTTCTTC
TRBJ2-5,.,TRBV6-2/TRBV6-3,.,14,CASSYTGIQETQYF,TGTGCCAGCAGTTACACAGGGATCCAAGAGACCCAGTACTTC
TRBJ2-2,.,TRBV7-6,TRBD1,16,CASSLQGTGDTGELFF,TGTGCCAGCAGCTTACAGGGGACAGGGGACACCGGGGAGCTGTTTTTT
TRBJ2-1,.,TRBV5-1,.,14,CATSLDPEHLRKFF,TGCGCCACCAGCTTGGATCCAGAGCACTTGAGGAAGTTCTTC
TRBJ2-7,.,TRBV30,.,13,CAWSHGDGYEQYF,TGTGCCTGGAGCCACGGGGACGGCTACGAGCAGTACTTC
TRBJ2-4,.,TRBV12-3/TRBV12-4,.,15,CASSPYGAAKNIQYF,TGTGCCAGCAGTCCGTATGGGGCGGCCAAAAACATTCAGTACTTC
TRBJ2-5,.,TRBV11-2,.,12,CASRDSEETQYF,TGTGCCAGCAGGGACAGCGAAGAGACCCAGTACTTC
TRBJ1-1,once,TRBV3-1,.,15,CASSQEANANTEAFF,TGTGCCAGCAGCCAAGAAGCCAACGCAAACACTGAAGCTTTCTTT
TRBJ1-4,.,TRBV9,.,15,CASSVWEGADEKLFF,TGTGCCAGCAGCGTATGGGAAGGGGCCGATGAAAAACTGTTTTTT
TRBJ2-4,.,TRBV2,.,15,CASQPMVLEVDIQYF,TGTGCCAGCCAACCTATGGTGTTAGAGGTGGACATTCAGTACTTC
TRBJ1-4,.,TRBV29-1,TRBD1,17,CSVVWTGGGLRSEKLFF,TGCAGCGTTGTATGGACAGGGGGCGGCCTGCGGAGTGAAAAACTGTTTTTT
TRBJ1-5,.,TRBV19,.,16,CASSIVLGGGDQPQHF,TGTGCCAGTAGTATAGTTCTGGGGGGCGGTGATCAGCCCCAGCATTTT
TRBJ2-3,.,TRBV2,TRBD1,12,CASRRTGDTQYF,TGTGCCAGCAGGCGGACAGGAGATACGCAGTATTTT
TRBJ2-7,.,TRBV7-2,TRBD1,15,CASTHRDRGYYEQYF,TGTGCCAGCACGCACCGGGACAGGGGGTATTACGAGCAGTACTTC
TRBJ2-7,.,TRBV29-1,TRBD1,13,CSALTGTENEQYF,TGCAGCGCCCTCACCGGGACAGAGAACGAGCAGTACTTC
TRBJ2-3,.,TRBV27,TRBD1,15,CASTHRDSSTDTQYF,TGTGCCAGCACGCACCGGGACAGTAGCACAGATACGCAGTATTTT
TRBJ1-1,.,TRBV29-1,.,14,CSVGKGVMNTEAFF,TGCAGCGTAGGGAAGGGGGTAATGAACACTGAAGCTTTCTTT
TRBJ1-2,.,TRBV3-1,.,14,CASSQDEHSYGYTF,TGTGCCAGCAGCCAAGATGAACACTCCTATGGCTACACCTTC
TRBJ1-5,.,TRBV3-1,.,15,CASSRTANSNQPQHF,TGTGCCAGCAGCCGGACAGCTAATAGCAATCAGCCCCAGCATTTT
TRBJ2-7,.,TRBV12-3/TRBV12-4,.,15,CASGTGSSQNYEQYF,TGTGCCAGCGGAACCGGGTCGAGCCAAAACTACGAGCAGTACTTC
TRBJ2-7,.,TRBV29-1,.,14,CSVVAPEIAYEQYF,TGCAGCGTTGTCGCCCCGGAGATTGCCTACGAGCAGTACTTC
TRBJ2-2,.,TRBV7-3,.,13,CASSSSYTGELFF,TGTGCCAGCAGCTCGTCCTACACCGGGGAGCTGTTTTTT
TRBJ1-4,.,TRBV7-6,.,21,CASSLMYTGSGFNATNEKLFF,TGTGCCAGCAGCTTGATGTACACCGGATCGGGATTTAATGCAACTAATGAAAAACTGTTTTTT
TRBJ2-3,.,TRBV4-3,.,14,CASSQDGRADTQYF,TGCGCCAGCAGCCAAGACGGGCGGGCAGATACGCAGTATTTT
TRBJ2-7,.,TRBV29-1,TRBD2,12,CSVLAGEYEQYF,TGCAGCGTACTAGCGGGGGAATACGAGCAGTACTTC
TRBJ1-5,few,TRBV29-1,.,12,CSAQGGDQPQHF,TGCAGCGCACAGGGCGGTGATCAGCCCCAGCATTTT
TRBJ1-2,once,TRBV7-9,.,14,CASSLATGAYGYTF,TGTGCCAGCAGCTTAGCGACGGGAGCCTATGGCTACACCTTC
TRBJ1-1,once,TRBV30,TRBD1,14,CAWTPGQGNTEAFF,TGTGCCTGGACCCCGGGACAGGGCAACACTGAAGCTTTCTTT